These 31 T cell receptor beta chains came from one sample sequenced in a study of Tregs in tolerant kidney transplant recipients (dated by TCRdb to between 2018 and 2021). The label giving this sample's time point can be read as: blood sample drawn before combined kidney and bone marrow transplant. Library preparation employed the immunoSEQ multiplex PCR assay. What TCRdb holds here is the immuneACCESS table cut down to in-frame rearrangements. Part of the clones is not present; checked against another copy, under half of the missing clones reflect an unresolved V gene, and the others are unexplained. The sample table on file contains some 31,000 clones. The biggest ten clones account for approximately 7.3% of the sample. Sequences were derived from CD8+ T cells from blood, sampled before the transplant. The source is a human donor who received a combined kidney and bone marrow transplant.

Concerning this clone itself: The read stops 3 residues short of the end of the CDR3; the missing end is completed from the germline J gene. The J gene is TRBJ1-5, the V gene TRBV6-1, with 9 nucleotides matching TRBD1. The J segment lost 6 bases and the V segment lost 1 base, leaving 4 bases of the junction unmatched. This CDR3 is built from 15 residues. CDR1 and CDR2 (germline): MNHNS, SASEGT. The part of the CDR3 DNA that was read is TGTGCCAGCAGTGAAGTGACAGGGGGTGGTCAGCCC. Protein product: CASSEVTGGGQP. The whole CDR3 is CASSEVTGGGQPQHF.

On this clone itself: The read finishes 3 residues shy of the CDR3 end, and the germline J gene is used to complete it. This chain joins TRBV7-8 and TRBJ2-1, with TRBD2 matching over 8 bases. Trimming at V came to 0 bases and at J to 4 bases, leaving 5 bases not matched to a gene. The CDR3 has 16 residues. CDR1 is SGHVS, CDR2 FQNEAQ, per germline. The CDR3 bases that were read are TGTGCCAGCAGCTTAGCAGGTAGCGGGGTTTACAATGAG. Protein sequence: CASSLAGSGVYNE. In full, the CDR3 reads CASSLAGSGVYNEQFF.

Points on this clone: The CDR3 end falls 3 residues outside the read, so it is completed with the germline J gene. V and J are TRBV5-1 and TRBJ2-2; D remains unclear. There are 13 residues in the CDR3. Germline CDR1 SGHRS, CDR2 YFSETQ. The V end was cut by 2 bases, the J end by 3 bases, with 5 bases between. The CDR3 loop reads CASSLSDTGELFF. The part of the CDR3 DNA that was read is TGCGCCAGCAGCTTATCCGACACCGGGGAG.

CDR3 protein: CASSLGQSNYEQYF. The covered CDR3 bases are TGTGCCAGCAGCCTCGGACAGTCGAACTACGAG. This rearrangement joins TRBV7-8 to TRBJ2-7; a weak D match, TRBD1 (6 bases). Read data end 3 residues before the CDR3 end; the end is taken from the germline J gene. The V end lost 5 bases, the J end lost 3 bases, and 14 bases lay between the germline ends. CDR3 length: 14 residues. Germline CDR1 is SGHVS and CDR2 is FQNEAQ.

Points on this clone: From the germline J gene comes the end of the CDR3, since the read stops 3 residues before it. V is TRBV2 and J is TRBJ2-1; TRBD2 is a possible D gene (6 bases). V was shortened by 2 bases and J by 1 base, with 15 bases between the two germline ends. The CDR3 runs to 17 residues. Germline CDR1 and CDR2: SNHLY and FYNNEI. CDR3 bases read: TGTGCCAGCAGTGAAACACTAAACGGGGGTTCCTACAATGAG. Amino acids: CASSETLNGGSYNE. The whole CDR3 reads CASSETLNGGSYNEQFF.

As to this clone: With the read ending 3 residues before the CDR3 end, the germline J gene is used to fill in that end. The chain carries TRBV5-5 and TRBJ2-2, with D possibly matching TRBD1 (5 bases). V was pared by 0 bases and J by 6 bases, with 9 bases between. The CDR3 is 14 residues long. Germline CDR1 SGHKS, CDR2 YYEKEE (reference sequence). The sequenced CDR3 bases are TGTGCCAGCAGCTTGGGCAGGGCTGCCGGGGAG. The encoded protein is CASSLGRAAGE. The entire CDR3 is CASSLGRAAGELFF.

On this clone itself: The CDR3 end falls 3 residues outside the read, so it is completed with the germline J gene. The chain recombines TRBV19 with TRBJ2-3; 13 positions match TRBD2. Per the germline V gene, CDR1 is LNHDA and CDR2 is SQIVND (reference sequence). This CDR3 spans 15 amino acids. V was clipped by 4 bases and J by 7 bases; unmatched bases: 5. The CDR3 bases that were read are TGTGCCAGTAGTAACCCGACTAGCGGGGGGCATACG. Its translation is CASSNPTSGGHT. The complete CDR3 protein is CASSNPTSGGHTQYF. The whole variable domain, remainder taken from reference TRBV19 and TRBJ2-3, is DGGITQSPKYLFRKEGQNVTLSCEQNLNHDAMYWYRQDPGQGLRLIYYSQIVNDFQKGDIAEGYSVSREKKESFPLTVTSAQKNPTAFYLCASSNPTSGGHTQYFGPGTRLTVL.

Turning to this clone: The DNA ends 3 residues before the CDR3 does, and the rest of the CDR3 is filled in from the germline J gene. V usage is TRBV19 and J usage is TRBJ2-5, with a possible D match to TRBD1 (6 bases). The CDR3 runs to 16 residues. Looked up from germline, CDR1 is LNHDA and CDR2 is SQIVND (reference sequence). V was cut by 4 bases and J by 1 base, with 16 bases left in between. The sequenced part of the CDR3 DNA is TGTGCCAGTAGTACTCCGCCCACGGACAGCCAAGAGACC. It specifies CASSTPPTDSQET. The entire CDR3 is CASSTPPTDSQETQYF.

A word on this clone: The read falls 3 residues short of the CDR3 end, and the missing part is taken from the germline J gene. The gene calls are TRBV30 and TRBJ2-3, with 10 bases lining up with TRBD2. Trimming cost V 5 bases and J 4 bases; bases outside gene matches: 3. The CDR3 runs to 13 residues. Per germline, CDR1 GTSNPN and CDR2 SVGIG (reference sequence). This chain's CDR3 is CAWGGLAADTQYF. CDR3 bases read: TGTGCCTGGGGAGGACTAGCGGCAGATACG.

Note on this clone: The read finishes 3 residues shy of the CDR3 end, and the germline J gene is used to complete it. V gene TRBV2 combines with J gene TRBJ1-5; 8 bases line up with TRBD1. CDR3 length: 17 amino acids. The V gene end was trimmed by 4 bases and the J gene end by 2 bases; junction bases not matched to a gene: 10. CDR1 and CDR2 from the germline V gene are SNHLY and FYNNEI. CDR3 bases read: TGTGCCAGCAGTGGGGTGGGACAGGCATTCGGCAATCAGCCC. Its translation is CASSGVGQAFGNQP. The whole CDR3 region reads CASSGVGQAFGNQPQHF.

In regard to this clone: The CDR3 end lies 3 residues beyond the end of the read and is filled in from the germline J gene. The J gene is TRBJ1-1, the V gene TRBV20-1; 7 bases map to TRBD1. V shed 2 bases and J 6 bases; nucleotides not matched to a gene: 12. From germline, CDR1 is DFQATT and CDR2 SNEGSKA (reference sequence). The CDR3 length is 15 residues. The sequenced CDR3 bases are TGCAGTGCTAGACAAAGTTCGACAGGGATTGCTGAA. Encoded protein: CSARQSSTGIAE. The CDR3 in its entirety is CSARQSSTGIAEAFF.

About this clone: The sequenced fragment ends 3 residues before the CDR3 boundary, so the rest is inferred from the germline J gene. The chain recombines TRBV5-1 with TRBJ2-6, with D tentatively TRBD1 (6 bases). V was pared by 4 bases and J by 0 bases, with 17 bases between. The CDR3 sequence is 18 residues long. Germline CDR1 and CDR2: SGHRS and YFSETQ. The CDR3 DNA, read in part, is TGCGCCAGCAGCACCGGGACATCGGCTCACTCTGGGGCCAACGTC. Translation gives CASSTGTSAHSGANV. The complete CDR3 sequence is CASSTGTSAHSGANVLTF. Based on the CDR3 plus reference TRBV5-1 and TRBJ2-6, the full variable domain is KAGVTQTPRYLIKTRGQQVTLSCSPISGHRSVSWYQQTPGQGLQFLFEYFSETQRNKGNFPGRFSGRQFSNSRSEMNVSTLELGDSALYLCASSTGTSAHSGANVLTFGAGSRLTVL.

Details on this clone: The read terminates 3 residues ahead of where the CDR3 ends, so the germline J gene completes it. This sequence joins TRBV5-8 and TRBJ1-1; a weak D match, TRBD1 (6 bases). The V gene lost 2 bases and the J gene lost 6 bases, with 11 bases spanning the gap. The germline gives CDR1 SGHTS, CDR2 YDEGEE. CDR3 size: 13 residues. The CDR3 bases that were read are TGTGCCAGCAGCTTTTCAGGGGTCCCTGAA. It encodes CASSFSGVPE. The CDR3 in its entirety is CASSFSGVPEAFF.

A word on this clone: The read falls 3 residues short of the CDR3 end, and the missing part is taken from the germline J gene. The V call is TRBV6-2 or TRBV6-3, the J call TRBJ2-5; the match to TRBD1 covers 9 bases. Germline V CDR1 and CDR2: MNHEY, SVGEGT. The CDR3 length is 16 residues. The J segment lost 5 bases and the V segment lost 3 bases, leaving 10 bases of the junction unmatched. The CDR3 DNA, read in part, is TGTGCCAGCAGTTATCACCCCCGGACAGGGGATGAGACC. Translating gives CASSYHPRTGDET. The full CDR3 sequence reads CASSYHPRTGDETQYF.

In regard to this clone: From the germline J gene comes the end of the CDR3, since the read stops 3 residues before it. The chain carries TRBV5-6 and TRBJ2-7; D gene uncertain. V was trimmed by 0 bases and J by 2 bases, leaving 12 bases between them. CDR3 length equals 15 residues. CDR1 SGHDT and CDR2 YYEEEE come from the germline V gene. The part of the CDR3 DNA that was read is TGTGCCAGCAGCTTGGATGGTAGTTCCACCTACGAG. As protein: CASSLDGSSTYE. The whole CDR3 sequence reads CASSLDGSSTYEQYF. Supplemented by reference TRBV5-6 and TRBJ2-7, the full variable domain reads DAGVTQSPTHLIKTRGQQVTLRCSPKSGHDTVSWYQQALGQGPQFIFQYYEEEERQRGNFPDRFSGHQFPNYSSELNVNALLLGDSALYLCASSLDGSSTYEQYFGPGTRLTVT.

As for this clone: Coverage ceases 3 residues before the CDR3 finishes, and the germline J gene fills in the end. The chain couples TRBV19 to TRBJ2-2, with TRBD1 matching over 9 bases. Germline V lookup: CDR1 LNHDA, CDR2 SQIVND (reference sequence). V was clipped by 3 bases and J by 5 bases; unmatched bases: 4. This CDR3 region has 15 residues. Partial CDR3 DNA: TGTGCCAGTAGTATCGGGACAGGGTGGACCGGGGAG. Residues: CASSIGTGWTGE. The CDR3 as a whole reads CASSIGTGWTGELFF.

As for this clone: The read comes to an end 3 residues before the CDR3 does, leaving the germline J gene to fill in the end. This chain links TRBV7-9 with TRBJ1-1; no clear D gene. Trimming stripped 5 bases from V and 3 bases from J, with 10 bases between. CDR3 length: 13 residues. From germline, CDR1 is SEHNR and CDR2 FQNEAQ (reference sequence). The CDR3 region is CASSPDLDTEAFF. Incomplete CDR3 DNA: TGTGCCAGCAGCCCCGACTTGGACACTGAA.

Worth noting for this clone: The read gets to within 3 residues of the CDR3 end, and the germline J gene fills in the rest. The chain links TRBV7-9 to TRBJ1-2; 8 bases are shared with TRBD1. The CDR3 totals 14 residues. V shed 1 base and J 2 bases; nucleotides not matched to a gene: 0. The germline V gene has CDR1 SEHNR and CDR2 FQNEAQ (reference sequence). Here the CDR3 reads CASSLGTGNYGYTF. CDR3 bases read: TGTGCCAGCAGCTTAGGGACAGGGAACTATGGC.

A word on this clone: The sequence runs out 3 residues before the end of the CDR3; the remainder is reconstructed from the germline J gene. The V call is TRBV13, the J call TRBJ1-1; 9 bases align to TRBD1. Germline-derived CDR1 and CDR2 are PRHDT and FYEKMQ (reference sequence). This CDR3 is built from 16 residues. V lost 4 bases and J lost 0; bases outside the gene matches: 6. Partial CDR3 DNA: TGTGCCAGCAGCTCCGGACAGGGGAATATGAACACTGAA. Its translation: CASSSGQGNMNTE. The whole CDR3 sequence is CASSSGQGNMNTEAFF.

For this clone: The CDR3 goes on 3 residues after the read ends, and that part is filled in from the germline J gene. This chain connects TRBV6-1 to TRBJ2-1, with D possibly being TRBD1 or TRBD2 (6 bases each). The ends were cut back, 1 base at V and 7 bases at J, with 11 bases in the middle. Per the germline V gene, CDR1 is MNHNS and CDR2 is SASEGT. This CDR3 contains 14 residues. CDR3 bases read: TGTGCCAGCAGTGAAGACCAGGGGAGGAATGAG. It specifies CASSEDQGRNE. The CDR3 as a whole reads CASSEDQGRNEQFF.

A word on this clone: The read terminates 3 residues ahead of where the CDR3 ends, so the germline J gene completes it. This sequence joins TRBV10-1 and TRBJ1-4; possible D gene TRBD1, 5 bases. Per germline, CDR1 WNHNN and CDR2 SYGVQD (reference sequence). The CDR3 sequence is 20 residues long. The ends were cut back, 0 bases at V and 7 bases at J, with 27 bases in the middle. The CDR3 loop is CASSESGSRGDLGGGEKLFF. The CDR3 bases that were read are TGCGCCAGCAGTGAGTCGGGTTCCCGCGGAGATTTGGGGGGGGGTGAAAAA.

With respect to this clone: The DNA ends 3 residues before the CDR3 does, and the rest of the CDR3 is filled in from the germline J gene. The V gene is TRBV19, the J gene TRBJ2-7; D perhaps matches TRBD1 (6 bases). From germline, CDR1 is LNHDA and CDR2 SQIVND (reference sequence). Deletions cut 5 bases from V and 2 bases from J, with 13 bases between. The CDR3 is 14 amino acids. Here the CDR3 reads CASSWGQEAYEQYF. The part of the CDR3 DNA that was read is TGTGCCAGTAGTTGGGGGCAGGAGGCCTACGAG. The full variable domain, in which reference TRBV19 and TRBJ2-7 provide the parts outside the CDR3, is DGGITQSPKYLFRKEGQNVTLSCEQNLNHDAMYWYRQDPGQGLRLIYYSQIVNDFQKGDIAEGYSVSREKKESFPLTVTSAQKNPTAFYLCASSWGQEAYEQYFGPGTRLTVT.

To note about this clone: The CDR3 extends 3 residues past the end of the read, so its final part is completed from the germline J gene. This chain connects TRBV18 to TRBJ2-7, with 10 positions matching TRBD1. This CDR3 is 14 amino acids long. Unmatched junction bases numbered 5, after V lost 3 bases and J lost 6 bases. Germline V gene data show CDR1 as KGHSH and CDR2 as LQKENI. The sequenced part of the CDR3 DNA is TGTGCCAGCTCACCGGGGACAGGGGAATTCGAG. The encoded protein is CASSPGTGEFE. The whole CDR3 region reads CASSPGTGEFEQYF.

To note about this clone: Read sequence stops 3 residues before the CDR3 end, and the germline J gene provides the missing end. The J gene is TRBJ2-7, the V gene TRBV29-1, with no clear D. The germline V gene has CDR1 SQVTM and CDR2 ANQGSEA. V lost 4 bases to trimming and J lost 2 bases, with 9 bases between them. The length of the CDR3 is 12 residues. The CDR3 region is CSVGPDTYEQYF. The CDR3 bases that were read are TGCAGCGTTGGGCCTGATACCTACGAG.

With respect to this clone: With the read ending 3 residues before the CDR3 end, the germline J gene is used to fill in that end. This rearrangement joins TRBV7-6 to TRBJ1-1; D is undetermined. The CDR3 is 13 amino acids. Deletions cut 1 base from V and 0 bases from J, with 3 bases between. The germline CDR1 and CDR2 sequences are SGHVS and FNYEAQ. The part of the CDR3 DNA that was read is TGTGCCAGCAGCTTAGAGGTGAACACTGAA. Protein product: CASSLEVNTE. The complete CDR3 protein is CASSLEVNTEAFF.

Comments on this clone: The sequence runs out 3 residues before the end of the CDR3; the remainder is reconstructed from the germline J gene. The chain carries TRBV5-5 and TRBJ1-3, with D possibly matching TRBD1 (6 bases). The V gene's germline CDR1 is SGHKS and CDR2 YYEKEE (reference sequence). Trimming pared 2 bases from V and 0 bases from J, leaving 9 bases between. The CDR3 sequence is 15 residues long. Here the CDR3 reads CASSFPQGSGNTIYF. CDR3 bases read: TGTGCCAGCAGCTTTCCACAGGGCTCTGGAAACACC. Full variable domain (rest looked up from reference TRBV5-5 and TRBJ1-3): DAGVTQSPTHLIKTRGQQVTLRCSPISGHKSVSWYQQVLGQGPQFIFQYYEKEERGRGNFPDRFSARQFPNYSSELNVNALLLGDSALYLCASSFPQGSGNTIYFGEGSWLTVV.

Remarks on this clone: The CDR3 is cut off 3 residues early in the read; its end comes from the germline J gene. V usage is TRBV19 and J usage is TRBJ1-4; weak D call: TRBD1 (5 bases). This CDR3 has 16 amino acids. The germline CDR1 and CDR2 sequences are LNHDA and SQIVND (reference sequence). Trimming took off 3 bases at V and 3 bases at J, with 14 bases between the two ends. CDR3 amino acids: CASSMWGLNPNEKLFF. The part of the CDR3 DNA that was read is TGTGCCAGTAGTATGTGGGGCCTCAACCCTAATGAAAAA.

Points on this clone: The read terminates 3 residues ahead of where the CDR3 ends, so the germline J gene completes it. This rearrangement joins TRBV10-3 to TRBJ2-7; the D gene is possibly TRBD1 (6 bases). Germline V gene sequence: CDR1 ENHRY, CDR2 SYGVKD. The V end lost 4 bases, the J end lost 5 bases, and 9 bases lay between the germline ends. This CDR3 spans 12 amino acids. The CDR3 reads CAISGDNHEQYF. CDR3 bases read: TGTGCCATCAGTGGGGACAATCACGAG.

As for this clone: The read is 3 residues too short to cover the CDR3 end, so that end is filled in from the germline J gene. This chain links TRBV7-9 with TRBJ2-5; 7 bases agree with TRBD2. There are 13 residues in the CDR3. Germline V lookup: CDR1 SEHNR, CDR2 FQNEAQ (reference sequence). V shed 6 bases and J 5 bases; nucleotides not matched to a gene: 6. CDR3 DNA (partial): TGTGCCAGCAGATCCGGGGGGAGGGAGACC. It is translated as CASRSGGRET. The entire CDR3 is CASRSGGRETQYF.

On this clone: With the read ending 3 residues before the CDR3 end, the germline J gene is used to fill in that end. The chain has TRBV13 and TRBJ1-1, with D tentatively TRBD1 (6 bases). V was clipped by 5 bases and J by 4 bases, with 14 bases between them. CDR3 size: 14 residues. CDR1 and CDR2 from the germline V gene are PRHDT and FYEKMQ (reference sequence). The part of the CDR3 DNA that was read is TGTGCCAGCAGCCTGAGCCAGGGGCCCACTGAA. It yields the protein CASSLSQGPTE. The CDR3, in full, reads CASSLSQGPTEAFF.

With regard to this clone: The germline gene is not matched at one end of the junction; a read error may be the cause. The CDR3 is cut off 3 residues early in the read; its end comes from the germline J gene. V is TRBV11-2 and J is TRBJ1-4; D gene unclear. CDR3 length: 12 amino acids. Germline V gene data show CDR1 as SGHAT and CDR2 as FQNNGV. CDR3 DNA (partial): TGTGCCAGCAGCTTAGTTAGTGAAGAA. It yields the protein CASSLVSEE. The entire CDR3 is CASSLVSEELFF.